Below are 9 T cell receptor beta chains sequenced from a single sample in a study of T cell repertoires in cytomegalovirus infection. TCRdb called the reads again in MiXCR, with one record for every CDR3 protein. Among around 630,000 distinct CDR3 sequences listed, approximately 25% were seen once. Input material: CD8+ T cells from PBMCs. The source is a human donor in good health (CMV status not recorded). Some clones in this sample may be carry-over from other donors' samples.

The chain is built from TRBV7-9 and TRBJ1-1; D is possibly TRBD1 (6 bases). Trimming removed 5 bases at V and 5 bases at J, with 18 bases between. The CDR3 covers 15 residues. Looked up from germline, CDR1 is SEHNR and CDR2 is FQNEAQ (reference sequence). The CDR3 sequence: CASSTLWGGGTEAFF. The CDR3 DNA reads TGTGCCAGCAGCACGCTCTGGGGAGGGGGGACTGAAGCTTTCTTT. The full variable domain, in which reference TRBV7-9 and TRBJ1-1 provide the parts outside the CDR3, is DTGVSQNPRHKITKRGQNVTFRCDPISEHNRLYWYRQTLGQGPEFLTYFQNEAQLEKSRLLSDRFSAERPKGSFSTLEIQRTEQGDSAMYLCASSTLWGGGTEAFFGQGTRLTVV.

In this sample, this clonotype turned up a few times. The chain uses TRBV29-1 and TRBJ1-1; D gene uncertain. Germline V gene sequence: CDR1 SQVTM, CDR2 ANQGSEA. Trimming shortened V by 4 bases and J by 1 base, and 10 bases separated the two germline ends. The length of the CDR3 is 13 residues. The CDR3 spells CSVAWDSNTEAFF. Written as DNA, the CDR3 is TGCAGCGTTGCATGGGATTCGAACACTGAAGCTTTCTTT.

This clonotype was seen more than once but under ten times. The chain couples TRBV5-5 to TRBJ2-7, with no clear D. Germline lookup yields CDR1 SGHKS and CDR2 YYEKEE (reference sequence). V lost 2 bases, J lost 4 bases, and 7 bases lay in between. The CDR3 is 12 amino acids. Here the CDR3 reads CASSLTLYEQYV. The CDR3 DNA reads TGTGCCAGCAGCTTAACCCTTTACGAGCAGTACGTC.

The chain joins TRBV7-6 to TRBJ1-3, with D tentatively TRBD1 (6 bases). V lost 2 bases and J 4 bases, leaving 12 bases between the germline ends. Germline CDR1 SGHVS, CDR2 FNYEAQ. The CDR3 length is 15 residues. CDR3 nucleotides: TGTGCCAGCAGCTTAATCAGGGGCCTCGGAAACACCATATATTTT. It specifies CASSLIRGLGNTIYF.

Comment on this clonotype: One end of the junction varies from germline; a read error may be responsible. The chain's CDR3 is CASGTGGDSPLRF. DNA for the CDR3: TGTGCCAGCGGGACAGGGGGCGATTCACCCCTCCGCTTT. V and J are TRBV12-3 or TRBV12-4 and TRBJ1-6, with TRBD1 identical over 12 bases. CDR3 size: 13 residues.

V gene TRBV6-6 combines with J gene TRBJ2-4; 8 bases match TRBD1. The CDR3 totals 15 residues. Per germline, CDR1 MNHNY and CDR2 SVGAGI (reference sequence). V lost 4 bases, J lost 7 bases, and 9 bases stayed unmatched. The CDR3 DNA is TGTGCCAGCAGTTCCCGGGACAGGAGGCAGAACATTCAGTACTTC. It yields the protein CASSSRDRRQNIQYF.

The genes are TRBV6-6 and TRBJ2-1; no reliable D call. CDR3 length equals 11 residues. V dropped 9 bases and J dropped 2 bases, with 5 bases sitting between them. Looked up from germline, CDR1 is MNHNY and CDR2 is SVGAGI (reference sequence). The CDR3 DNA sequence: TGTGCCAGTCTAACCTACAATGAGCAGTTCTTC. This codes for CASLTYNEQFF.

With respect to this clonotype: Germline and junction disagree at one end, which may indicate a read error. The chain has TRBV7-6 and TRBJ1-1; D gene unclear. The CDR3 covers 15 residues. In germline, CDR1 is SGHVS, CDR2 FNYEAQ. For the CDR3, the DNA is TGTGTCAGCGAAAATCGGGGTCGGGTGGGCACTGAAGCTTTCTTT. Its translation: CVSENRGRVGTEAFF.

The V gene is TRBV29-1, the J gene TRBJ2-3; D may be TRBD1 (6 bases). The ends were cut back, 3 bases at V and 6 bases at J, with 13 bases in the middle. CDR1 is SQVTM, CDR2 ANQGSEA, per germline. The CDR3 contains 13 residues. The DNA for the CDR3 is TGCAGCGTTGAGAACAGGGTTCCTGATACGCAGTATTTT. Its protein is CSVENRVPDTQYF.